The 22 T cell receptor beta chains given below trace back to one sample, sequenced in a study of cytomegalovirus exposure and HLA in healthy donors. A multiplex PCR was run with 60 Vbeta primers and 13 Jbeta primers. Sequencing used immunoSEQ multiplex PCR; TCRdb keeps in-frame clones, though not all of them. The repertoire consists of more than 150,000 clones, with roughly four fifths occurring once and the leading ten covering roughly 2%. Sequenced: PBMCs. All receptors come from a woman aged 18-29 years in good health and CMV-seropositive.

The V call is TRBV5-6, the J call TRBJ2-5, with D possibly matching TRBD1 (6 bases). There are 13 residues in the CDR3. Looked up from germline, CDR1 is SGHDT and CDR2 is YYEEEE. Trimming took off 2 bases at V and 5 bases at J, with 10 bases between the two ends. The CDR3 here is CASSFGGGETQYF. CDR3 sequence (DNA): TGTGCCAGCAGCTTTGGGGGCGGGGAGACCCAGTACTTC. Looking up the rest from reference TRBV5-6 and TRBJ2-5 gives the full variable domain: DAGVTQSPTHLIKTRGQQVTLRCSPKSGHDTVSWYQQALGQGPQFIFQYYEEEERQRGNFPDRFSGHQFPNYSSELNVNALLLGDSALYLCASSFGGGETQYFGPGTRLLVL.

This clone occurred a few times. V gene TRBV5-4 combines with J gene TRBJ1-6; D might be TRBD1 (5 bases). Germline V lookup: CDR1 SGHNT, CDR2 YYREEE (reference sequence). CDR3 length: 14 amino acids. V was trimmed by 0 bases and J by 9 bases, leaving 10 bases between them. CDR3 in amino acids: CASSLETESSPLHF. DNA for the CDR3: TGTGCCAGCAGCTTGGAGACAGAGAGTTCACCCCTCCACTTT.

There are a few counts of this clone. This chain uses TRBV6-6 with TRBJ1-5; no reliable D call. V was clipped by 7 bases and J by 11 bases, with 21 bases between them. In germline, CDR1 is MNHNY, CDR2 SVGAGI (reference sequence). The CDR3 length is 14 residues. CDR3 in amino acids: CASTGGDLIAAQHF. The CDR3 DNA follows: TGTGCCAGCACTGGCGGGGATCTCATTGCAGCCCAGCATTTT.

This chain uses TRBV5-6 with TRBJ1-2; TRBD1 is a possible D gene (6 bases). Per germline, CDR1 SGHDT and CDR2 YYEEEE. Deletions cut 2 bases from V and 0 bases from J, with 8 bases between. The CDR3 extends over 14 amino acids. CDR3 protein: CASSFGQTNYGYTF. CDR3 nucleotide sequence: TGTGCCAGCAGCTTCGGACAGACTAACTATGGCTACACCTTC.

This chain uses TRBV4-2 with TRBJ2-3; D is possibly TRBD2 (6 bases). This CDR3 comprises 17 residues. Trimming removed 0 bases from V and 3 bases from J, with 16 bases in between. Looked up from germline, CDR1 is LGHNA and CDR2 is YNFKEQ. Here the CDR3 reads CASSQDRASAITDTQYF. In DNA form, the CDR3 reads TGTGCCAGCAGCCAAGATCGGGCTAGCGCCATTACAGATACGCAGTATTTT.

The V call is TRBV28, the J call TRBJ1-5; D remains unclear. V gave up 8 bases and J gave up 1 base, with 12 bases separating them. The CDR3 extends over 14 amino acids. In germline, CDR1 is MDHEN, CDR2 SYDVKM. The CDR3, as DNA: TGTGCCAGCGCTGACCCAGGAAGCAATCAGCCCCAGCATTTT. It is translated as CASADPGSNQPQHF.

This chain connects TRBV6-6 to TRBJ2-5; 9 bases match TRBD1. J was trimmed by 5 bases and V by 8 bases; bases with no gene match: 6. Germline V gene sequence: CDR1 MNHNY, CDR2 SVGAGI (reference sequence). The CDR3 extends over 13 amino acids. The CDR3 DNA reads TGTGCCAGCGGGACAGGGAGAGGGGAGACCCAGTACTTC. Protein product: CASGTGRGETQYF.

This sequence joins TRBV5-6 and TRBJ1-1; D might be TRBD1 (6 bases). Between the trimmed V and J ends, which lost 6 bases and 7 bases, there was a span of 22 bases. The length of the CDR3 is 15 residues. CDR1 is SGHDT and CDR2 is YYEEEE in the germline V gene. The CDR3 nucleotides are TGTGCCAGCACCACTGGTGGGGGCTTGCCGATTGAAGCTTTCTTT. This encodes CASTTGGGLPIEAFF. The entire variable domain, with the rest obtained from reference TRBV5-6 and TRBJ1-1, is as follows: DAGVTQSPTHLIKTRGQQVTLRCSPKSGHDTVSWYQQALGQGPQFIFQYYEEEERQRGNFPDRFSGHQFPNYSSELNVNALLLGDSALYLCASTTGGGLPIEAFFGQGTRLTVV.

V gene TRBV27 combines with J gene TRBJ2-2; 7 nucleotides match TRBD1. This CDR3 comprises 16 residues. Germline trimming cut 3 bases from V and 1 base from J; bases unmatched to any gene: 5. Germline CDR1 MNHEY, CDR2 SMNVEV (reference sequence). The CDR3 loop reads CASSFLRDRNTGELFF. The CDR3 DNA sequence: TGTGCCAGCAGTTTCCTCCGGGACAGGAACACCGGGGAGCTGTTTTTT.

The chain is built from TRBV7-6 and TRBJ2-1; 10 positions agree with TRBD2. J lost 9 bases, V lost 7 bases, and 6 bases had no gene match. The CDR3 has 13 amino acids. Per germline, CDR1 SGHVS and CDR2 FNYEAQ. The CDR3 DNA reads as TGTGCCAGCACAAGCGGGGGGGCCCCTGAGCAGTTCTTC. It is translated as CASTSGGAPEQFF.

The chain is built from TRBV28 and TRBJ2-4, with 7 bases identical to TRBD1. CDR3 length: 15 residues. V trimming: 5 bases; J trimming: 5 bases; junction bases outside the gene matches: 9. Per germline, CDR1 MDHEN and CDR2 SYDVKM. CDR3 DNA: TGTGCCAGCAGTGTAGACAGGGAGCTCGAAAACATTCAGTACTTC. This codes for CASSVDRELENIQYF.

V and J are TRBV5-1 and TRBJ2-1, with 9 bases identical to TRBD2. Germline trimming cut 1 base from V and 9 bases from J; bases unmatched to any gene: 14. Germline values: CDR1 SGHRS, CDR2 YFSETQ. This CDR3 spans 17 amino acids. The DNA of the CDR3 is TGCGCCAGCAGCTTGACTTCGGGTAGCGGGGGAAGGGGTGAGCAGTTCTTC. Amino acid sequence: CASSLTSGSGGRGEQFF.

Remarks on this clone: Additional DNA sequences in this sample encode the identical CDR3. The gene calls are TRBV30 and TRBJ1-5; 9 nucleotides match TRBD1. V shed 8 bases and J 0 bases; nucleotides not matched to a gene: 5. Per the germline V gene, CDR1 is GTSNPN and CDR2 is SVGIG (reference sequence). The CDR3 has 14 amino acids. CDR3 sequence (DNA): TGTGCCGGGGGACAGGGCTATAGCAATCAGCCCCAGCATTTT. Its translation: CAGGQGYSNQPQHF.

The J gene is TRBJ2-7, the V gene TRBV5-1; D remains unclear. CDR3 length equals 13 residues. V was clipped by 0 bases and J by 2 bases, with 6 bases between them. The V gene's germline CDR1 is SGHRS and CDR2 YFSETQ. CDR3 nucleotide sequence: TGCGCCAGCAGCTTGGTCGGTCCCTACGAGCAGTACTTC. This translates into CASSLVGPYEQYF.

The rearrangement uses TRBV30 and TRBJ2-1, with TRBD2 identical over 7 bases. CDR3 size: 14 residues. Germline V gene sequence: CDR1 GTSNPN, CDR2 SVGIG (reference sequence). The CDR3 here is CACPRLAGYNEQFF. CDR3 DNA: TGTGCATGTCCTCGACTAGCCGGCTACAATGAGCAGTTCTTC.

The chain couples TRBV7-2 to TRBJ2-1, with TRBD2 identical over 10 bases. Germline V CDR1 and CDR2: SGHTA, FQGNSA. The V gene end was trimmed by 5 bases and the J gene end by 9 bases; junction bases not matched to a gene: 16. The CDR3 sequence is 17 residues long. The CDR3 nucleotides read TGTGCCAGCAGCAGGAGGTTCGGGACTAGCGCACGCGTTGAGCAGTTCTTC. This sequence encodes CASSRRFGTSARVEQFF.

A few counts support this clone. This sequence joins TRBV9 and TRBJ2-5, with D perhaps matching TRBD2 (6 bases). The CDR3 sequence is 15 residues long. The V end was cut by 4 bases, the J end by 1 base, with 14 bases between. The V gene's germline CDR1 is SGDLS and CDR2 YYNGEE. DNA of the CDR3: TGTGCCAGCAGCCCCCGCGGGGCGCCCCAAGAGACCCAGTACTTC. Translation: CASSPRGAPQETQYF.

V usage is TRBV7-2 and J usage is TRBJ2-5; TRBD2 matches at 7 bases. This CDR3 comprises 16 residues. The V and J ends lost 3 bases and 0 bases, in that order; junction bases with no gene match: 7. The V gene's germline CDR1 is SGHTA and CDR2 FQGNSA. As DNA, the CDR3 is TGTGCCAGCAGCTTCCCTCTCGGGGGGTACCAAGAGACCCAGTACTTC. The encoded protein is CASSFPLGGYQETQYF. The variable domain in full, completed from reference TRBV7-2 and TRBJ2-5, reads GAGVSQSPSNKVTEKGKDVELRCDPISGHTALYWYRQSLGQGLEFLIYFQGNSAPDKSGLPSDRFSAERTGGSVSTLTIQRTQQEDSAVYLCASSFPLGGYQETQYFGPGTRLLVL.

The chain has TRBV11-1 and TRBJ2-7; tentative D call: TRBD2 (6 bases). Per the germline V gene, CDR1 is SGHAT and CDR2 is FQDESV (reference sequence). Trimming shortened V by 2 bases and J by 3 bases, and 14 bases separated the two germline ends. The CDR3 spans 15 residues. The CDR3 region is CASSLFGGPLYEQYF. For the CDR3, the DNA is TGTGCCAGCAGCTTATTCGGGGGTCCTCTCTACGAGCAGTACTTC.

This CDR3 reads CASSLGDRTVLTQAFF. The CDR3 DNA reads as TGTGCCAGCAGTTTAGGGGACCGGACAGTGCTCACTCAGGCTTTCTTT. The rearrangement links TRBV28 to TRBJ1-1, with a tentative D call TRBD1 (6 bases). Per the germline V gene, CDR1 is MDHEN and CDR2 is SYDVKM. Trimming cost V 2 bases and J 11 bases, with 24 bases left between them. CDR3 size: 16 residues.

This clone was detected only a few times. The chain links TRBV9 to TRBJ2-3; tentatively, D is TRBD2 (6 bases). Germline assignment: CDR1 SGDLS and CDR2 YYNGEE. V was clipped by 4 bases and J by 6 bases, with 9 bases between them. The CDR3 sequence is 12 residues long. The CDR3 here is CASSFRGDTQYF. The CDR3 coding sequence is TGTGCCAGCAGCTTCCGGGGGGATACGCAGTATTTT.

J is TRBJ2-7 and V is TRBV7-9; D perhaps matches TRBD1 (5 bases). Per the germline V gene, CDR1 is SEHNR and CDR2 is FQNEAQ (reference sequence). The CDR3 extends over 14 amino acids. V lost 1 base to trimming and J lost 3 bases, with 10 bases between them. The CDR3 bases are TGTGCCAGCAGCTTAGGGTCAGGGCTCTACGAGCAGTACTTC. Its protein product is CASSLGSGLYEQYF.